This TCR beta chain was sequenced for a study of blood T cells in healthy people across ages. At least 7 million PBMCs were isolated per sample. Primers used in a second PCR of roughly 6 to 11 cycles were a sample-barcoded 5' primer and a J-beta primer mix. One entry per CDR3 protein, called by TCRdb with MiXCR from the 5' RACE reads. The sample contains roughly 900,000 distinct CDR3 sequences, roughly 26% of which appear only once. This clonotype was seen repeatedly, ten times or more. Its antigen remains unknown. J was trimmed by 0 bases and V by 3 bases; bases with no gene match: 2. The length of the CDR3 is 15 residues. From germline, CDR1 is MNHEY and CDR2 SMNVEV (reference sequence). Study findings and constraints: When set beside aged donors, long-lived donors presented more naive CD4+ cells and higher diversity. The donors' CMV status was not determined, possibly confounding changes in expanded clonotypes.

The clonotype comes from a woman of 80 years or more in good health. The specimen sequenced was blood. This rearrangement joins TRBV27 to TRBJ2-7, with 10 bases lining up with TRBD1. CDR3 amino acids: CASSFRQGASYEQYF. CDR3 in DNA: TGTGCCAGCAGTTTCCGACAGGGGGCCTCCTACGAGCAGTACTTC.